This T cell receptor beta chain was captured by sequencing in a study of cytomegalovirus exposure and HLA in healthy donors. Broader study findings: Being indistinguishable, some V segments were excluded, TRBV6-2 and TRBV6-3 among them.

The PCR employed 60 Vbeta primers together with 13 Jbeta primers. Assay used: immunoSEQ multiplex PCR; TCRdb lists only in-frame clones, some missing. The table lists nearly 65,000 clones, under 85% of them singletons, with approximately 5.4% in the top ten. Details on this clone: Its antigen is currently unknown.

The CDR3 is 21 amino acids. The V and J ends lost 0 bases and 4 bases, in that order; junction bases with no gene match: 19. Germline-derived CDR1 and CDR2 are SGDLS and YYNGEE. The V gene is TRBV9, the J gene TRBJ2-5, with 12 bases fitting TRBD2. This sequence was found in a man aged 50-59 years in good health and CMV-seronegative. The sequencing input was PBMCs. The CDR3 protein is CASSVDLLTGTSGLGGETQYF. CDR3 in DNA: TGTGCCAGCAGCGTAGATCTCCTGACCGGGACTAGCGGGCTAGGCGGAGAGACCCAGTACTTC.